This entry lists 27 T cell receptor beta chains sequenced from one sample in a study of regulatory dendritic cells for organ transplantation. CFSE-labeled sorted T cells met regulatory or mature dendritic cells for 5 to 6 days. Which antigens these TCRs recognize remains unknown. Data came from immunoSEQ multiplex PCR; TCRdb stores just in-frame clones and leaves some out. The sample consists of over 10,000 clones, around two thirds of them appearing once. Sequencing input: naive CD4+ T cells from blood cultured with regulatory dendritic cells. Documented subset: CD45RA+ naive T cells. These receptors were taken from a human donor in good health.

The J gene is TRBJ2-3, the V gene TRBV7-2; 10 nucleotides align to TRBD2. The CDR3 runs 15 residues. Per the germline V gene, CDR1 is SGHTA and CDR2 is FQGNSA. V dropped 0 bases and J dropped 6; count of bases not matched to a gene: 3. CDR3 amino acids: CASSLAQRGGDTQYF. The CDR3 nucleotides read TGTGCCAGCAGCTTAGCCCAGCGGGGGGGTGATACGCAGTATTTT.

The chain combines TRBV7-2 with TRBJ1-2, with 8 positions matching TRBD1. V trimming: 2 bases; J trimming: 7 bases; junction bases outside the gene matches: 9. The V gene's germline CDR1 is SGHTA and CDR2 FQGNSA. The length of the CDR3 is 15 residues. The CDR3 reads CASSLSQNRGGGYTF. The CDR3 DNA reads TGTGCCAGCAGCTTAAGTCAGAACAGGGGGGGTGGCTACACCTTC.

This clone was counted only a few times. This chain links TRBV5-1 with TRBJ1-1; the D is unclear. Between the trimmed V and J ends, which lost 4 bases and 1 base, there was a span of 14 bases. This CDR3 is 15 amino acids long. Germline CDR1 is SGHRS and CDR2 is YFSETQ. CDR3 in DNA: TGCGCCAGCAGCGCCTGGGAGCGGGCGAACACTGAAGCTTTCTTT. Translated, it gives CASSAWERANTEAFF.

This chain connects TRBV19 to TRBJ2-1; a weak D match, TRBD1 (6 bases). The ends were cut back, 5 bases at V and 0 bases at J, with 17 bases in the middle. The CDR3 length is 17 residues. Germline V lookup: CDR1 LNHDA, CDR2 SQIVND (reference sequence). The CDR3 spells CASSFDTGTSSYNEQFF. For the CDR3, the DNA is TGTGCCAGTAGTTTCGACACCGGGACAAGCTCCTACAATGAGCAGTTCTTC. The variable domain in full, with the rest retrieved from reference TRBV19 and TRBJ2-1, is DGGITQSPKYLFRKEGQNVTLSCEQNLNHDAMYWYRQDPGQGLRLIYYSQIVNDFQKGDIAEGYSVSREKKESFPLTVTSAQKNPTAFYLCASSFDTGTSSYNEQFFGPGTRLTVL.

The CDR3 protein is CASSHASAGGPDTGELFF. DNA of the CDR3: TGTGCCAGCTCCCACGCCTCGGCGGGGGGGCCGGACACCGGGGAGCTGTTTTTT. The chain carries TRBV18 and TRBJ2-2, with TRBD2 matching over 9 bases. This CDR3 is 18 amino acids long. Germline V gives CDR1 KGHSH, CDR2 LQKENI. V shed 6 bases, J shed 3 bases, and the junction held 14 bases outside the gene matches.

This clone was observed a few times. The rearrangement joins TRBV2 to TRBJ2-7; 7 bases agree with TRBD1. CDR1 and CDR2 from the germline V gene are SNHLY and FYNNEI. The length of the CDR3 is 12 residues. V was clipped by 6 bases and J by 3 bases; unmatched bases: 2. CDR3 nucleotides: TGTGCCAGCAGGGACAGGAACTACGAGCAGTACTTC. Translating it yields CASRDRNYEQYF.

The chain recombines TRBV7-3 with TRBJ2-6; 8 nucleotides line up with TRBD2. The J segment lost 3 bases and the V segment lost 2 bases, leaving 9 bases of the junction unmatched. Germline CDR1 reads SGHTA; CDR2 reads FQGTGA. There are 18 residues in the CDR3. The CDR3 coding sequence is TGTGCCAGCAGCTTATCGCGCGGGGGGAGAGGTGGGGCCAACGTCCTGACTTTC. Its translation is CASSLSRGGRGGANVLTF.

The rearrangement uses TRBV7-9 and TRBJ1-2, with D perhaps matching TRBD1 (5 bases). Germline assignment: CDR1 SEHNR and CDR2 FQNEAQ (reference sequence). The CDR3 length is 14 residues. Trimming left V 4 bases short and J 4 bases short, with 13 bases between. The DNA of the CDR3 is TGTGCCAGCAGCTGGGGTGACAGAGTCTATGGCTACACCTTC. Its translation: CASSWGDRVYGYTF.

This clone has just one count. This chain links TRBV19 with TRBJ2-7; 9 bases are a match to TRBD2. This CDR3 has 16 amino acids. With 3 bases clipped from V and 1 base from J, the junction kept 7 bases outside the gene matches. CDR1 LNHDA and CDR2 SQIVND come from the germline V gene (reference sequence). For the CDR3, the DNA is TGTGCCAGTAGTATCGCGGGAGGGGCAGCATCCTACGAGCAGTACTTC. Residues: CASSIAGGAASYEQYF.

The gene calls are TRBV18 and TRBJ2-3; D is unclear. Germline V gene lookup returns CDR1 KGHSH and CDR2 LQKENI. V shed 0 bases and J shed 6 bases, with 10 bases lying between them. The CDR3 is 14 residues long. CDR3 protein: CASSPPGLRDTQYF. For the CDR3, the DNA is TGTGCCAGCTCACCACCGGGTTTGAGGGATACGCAGTATTTT.

A single count supports this clone. This chain joins TRBV5-1 and TRBJ2-2; possible D gene TRBD1, 5 bases. The V gene's germline CDR1 is SGHRS and CDR2 YFSETQ. The germline V and J ends were trimmed by 0 bases and 4 bases, with 16 bases remaining between them. The CDR3 extends over 17 amino acids. The CDR3 here is CASSLAGFAGFTGELFF. CDR3 sequence (DNA): TGCGCCAGCAGCTTGGCTGGTTTCGCAGGGTTCACCGGGGAGCTGTTTTTT.

This clone showed up just a few times. The chain uses TRBV18 and TRBJ2-1; 10 nucleotides agree with TRBD2. The V gene's germline CDR1 is KGHSH and CDR2 LQKENI. The CDR3 spans 18 residues. The ends lost 2 bases at V and 4 bases at J; junction bases unmatched: 11. The CDR3 region is CASSPFPSGGTLYNEQFF. The DNA for the CDR3 is TGTGCCAGCTCACCATTTCCTAGCGGGGGAACTCTTTACAATGAGCAGTTCTTC.

The chain uses TRBV2 and TRBJ2-1, with 7 bases aligning to TRBD2. The CDR3 runs to 15 residues. The ends lost 5 bases at V and 0 bases at J; junction bases unmatched: 4. Germline V gene lookup returns CDR1 SNHLY and CDR2 FYNNEI. The CDR3, as DNA: TGTGCCAGCAGTCCAGCGGGAAGCTCCTACAATGAGCAGTTCTTC. As protein: CASSPAGSSYNEQFF.

V and J are TRBV7-2 and TRBJ1-2, with D possibly TRBD1 on 6 matching bases. Germline V CDR1 and CDR2: SGHTA, FQGNSA. Trimming pared 5 bases from V and 8 bases from J, leaving 18 bases between. This CDR3 region has 14 residues. CDR3 amino acids: CASSTIGGAYGYTF. As DNA, the CDR3 is TGTGCCAGCAGCACAATCGGGGGGGCCTACGGCTACACCTTC.

The chain carries TRBV29-1 and TRBJ1-2, with TRBD1 as a possible D gene (6 bases). This CDR3 is 12 amino acids long. From germline, CDR1 is SQVTM and CDR2 ANQGSEA. Trimming took off 5 bases at V and 13 bases at J, with 20 bases between the two ends. The CDR3 DNA is TGCAGCGTTTTGGTACAGGGCCCCGATTTCACCTTC. Translating it yields CSVLVQGPDFTF. The variable domain in full, completed from reference TRBV29-1 and TRBJ1-2, reads SAVISQKPSRDICQRGTSLTIQCQVDSQVTMMFWYRQQPGQSLTLIATANQGSEATYESGFVIDKFPISRPNLTFSTLTVSNMSPEDSSIYLCSVLVQGPDFTFGSGTRLTVV.

This clone came up once. The chain employs TRBV5-1 and TRBJ1-1; possible D gene TRBD1, 6 bases. Germline CDR1 is SGHRS and CDR2 is YFSETQ. V lost 5 bases and J lost 0, with 11 bases in between. There are 14 residues in the CDR3. CDR3 in DNA: TGCGCCAGCAGGGGGACAAGCATGAACACTGAAGCTTTCTTT. Protein sequence: CASRGTSMNTEAFF.

The rearrangement joins TRBV5-4 to TRBJ2-3; D gene ambiguous. CDR3 length: 15 amino acids. The germline gives CDR1 SGHNT, CDR2 YYREEE (reference sequence). The V end lost 4 bases, the J end lost 0 bases, and 12 bases lay between the germline ends. For the CDR3, the DNA is TGTGCCAGCAGCGCAACATACCTGAGCACAGATACGCAGTATTTT. Its translation is CASSATYLSTDTQYF.

This sequence joins TRBV27 and TRBJ2-7, with TRBD2 as a possible D gene (7 bases). V was pared by 5 bases and J by 3 bases, with 23 bases between. This CDR3 region has 17 residues. The germline V gene has CDR1 MNHEY and CDR2 SMNVEV (reference sequence). In nucleotides, the CDR3 is TGTGCCAGCAGTACCGACCACGGGGGGCCTGGCGGCTACGAGCAGTACTTC. Its protein is CASSTDHGGPGGYEQYF.

The chain recombines TRBV15 with TRBJ1-4, with 9 positions matching TRBD1. Germline trimming cut 6 bases from V and 6 bases from J; bases unmatched to any gene: 8. The length of the CDR3 is 15 residues. CDR1 and CDR2 from the germline V gene are LNHNV and YYDKDF (reference sequence). The CDR3 region is CATSYRGQLDEKLFF. The DNA of the CDR3 is TGTGCCACCAGTTACAGGGGGCAGTTGGATGAAAAACTGTTTTTT.

This sequence joins TRBV27 and TRBJ2-1, with 8 bases matching TRBD1. Germline V lookup: CDR1 MNHEY, CDR2 SMNVEV (reference sequence). CDR3 length equals 15 residues. Trimming took 5 bases from V and 1 from J; bases not matched to a gene: 4. The CDR3 spells CASSLGTGSYNEQFF. The CDR3 DNA sequence: TGTGCCAGCAGTCTAGGGACAGGTTCCTACAATGAGCAGTTCTTC.

J is TRBJ2-3 and V is TRBV5-1; TRBD1 matches at 7 bases. This CDR3 spans 16 amino acids. From germline, CDR1 is SGHRS and CDR2 YFSETQ. V gave up 1 base and J gave up 2 bases; unmatched junction bases: 7. In DNA form, the CDR3 reads TGCGCCAGCAGCTTGCCGGGACAGACAAACACAGATACGCAGTATTTT. Translating gives CASSLPGQTNTDTQYF.

This chain joins TRBV18 and TRBJ2-7, with a tentative D call TRBD1 (6 bases). CDR3 size: 14 residues. Germline CDR1 KGHSH, CDR2 LQKENI. V dropped 6 bases and J dropped 1 base, with 13 bases sitting between them. The CDR3 reads CASSKDRISYEQYF. CDR3 coding DNA: TGTGCCAGCTCGAAAGACAGGATATCCTACGAGCAGTACTTC.

The chain uses TRBV7-9 and TRBJ2-7; maybe TRBD2 (5 bases). Per germline, CDR1 SEHNR and CDR2 FQNEAQ (reference sequence). The CDR3 spans 13 residues. V lost 6 bases, J lost 12 bases, and 21 bases lay in between. The CDR3 here is CASRLLPGNGLYF. In DNA, the CDR3 is TGTGCCAGCAGGCTTCTACCCGGGAATGGGCTGTACTTC.

The chain joins TRBV4-1 to TRBJ2-3; TRBD2 matches at 9 bases. Germline lookup yields CDR1 MGHRA and CDR2 YSYEKL. V was pared by 2 bases and J by 2 bases, with 2 bases of the junction left unmatched. The CDR3 contains 15 residues. The CDR3 spells CASSQLAGLTDTQYF. CDR3 sequence (DNA): TGCGCCAGCAGCCAACTAGCGGGGCTCACAGATACGCAGTATTTT.

The V gene is TRBV10-3, the J gene TRBJ2-2; D might be TRBD1 (6 bases). CDR1 is ENHRY and CDR2 is SYGVKD in the germline V gene. With 5 bases removed from V and 1 base from J, the gap between germline ends came to 14 bases. The CDR3 has 16 amino acids. As DNA, the CDR3 is TGTGCCATCAGTAGCCCCGCAGGGGAGAACACCGGGGAGCTGTTTTTT. Protein product: CAISSPAGENTGELFF.

The rearrangement links TRBV9 to TRBJ1-4; 7 nucleotides agree with TRBD1. CDR1 is SGDLS, CDR2 YYNGEE, per germline. The CDR3 contains 14 residues. J gave up 8 bases and V 2 bases, and 6 bases lay outside the gene matches. The CDR3 here is CASSVDRVGEKLFF. CDR3 in DNA: TGTGCCAGCAGCGTCGACAGGGTTGGGGAAAAACTGTTTTTT.

V gene TRBV5-1 combines with J gene TRBJ2-5; TRBD2 matches 12 bases. Per germline, CDR1 SGHRS and CDR2 YFSETQ. The CDR3 has 15 amino acids. J lost 6 bases, V lost 4 bases, and 7 bases had no gene match. DNA for the CDR3: TGCGCCAGCAGCGCCCGACTAGCGGGGGACCAGACCCAGTACTTC. Protein product: CASSARLAGDQTQYF.